This T cell receptor beta chain was found in a study of T cells in localized non-small cell lung cancer. The germline V gene encodes CDR1 MNHGY and CDR2 SAAAGT. The CDR3 extends over 15 amino acids. Trimming took off 4 bases at V and 1 base at J, with 13 bases between the two ends. This clone was seen a few times. Its antigen is still unknown. Study observations and caveats: Adjacent lung had a median around 50 of the 100 largest tumor clones. Because sequencing included only one region (of the tumor), heterogeneity remains possible.

Profiling relied on immunoSEQ multiplex PCR, and the TCRdb table lists in-frame clones only, not all of them. The data hold just over 4,000 clones, with roughly two fifths observed a single time. This TCR was sampled from a woman aged 35-75 years with stage I lung adenocarcinoma. This material consisted of lung tumor tissue, taken before any cancer treatment. The J gene is TRBJ1-1, the V gene TRBV6-8, with D perhaps TRBD1 (5 bases). CDR3 DNA: TGTGCCAGCAGTTGGGACCCCCGGGGGAACACTGAAGCTTTCTTT. Translation: CASSWDPRGNTEAFF.